This TCR beta chain emerged from a study of identical twins. CDR3 length: 16 residues. V lost 1 base and J 5 bases, leaving 15 bases between the germline ends. Germline V gives CDR1 LGHNA, CDR2 YNFKEQ. TCRdb called the 5' RACE reads again in MiXCR, with one record for every CDR3 protein. Of hundreds of thousands of distinct CDR3 sequences in the sample, around 5.7% were seen once. Sequenced material: naive T cells sorted from blood. V gene TRBV4-2 combines with J gene TRBJ1-5; perhaps TRBD1 as D (6 bases). This receptor was obtained from a man between 18 and 35 years old in good health. Here the CDR3 DNA reads TGTGCCAGCAGCCAAGTCCTGGGGGACACAGATCAGCCCCAGCATTTT. Translated, it gives CASSQVLGDTDQPQHF.